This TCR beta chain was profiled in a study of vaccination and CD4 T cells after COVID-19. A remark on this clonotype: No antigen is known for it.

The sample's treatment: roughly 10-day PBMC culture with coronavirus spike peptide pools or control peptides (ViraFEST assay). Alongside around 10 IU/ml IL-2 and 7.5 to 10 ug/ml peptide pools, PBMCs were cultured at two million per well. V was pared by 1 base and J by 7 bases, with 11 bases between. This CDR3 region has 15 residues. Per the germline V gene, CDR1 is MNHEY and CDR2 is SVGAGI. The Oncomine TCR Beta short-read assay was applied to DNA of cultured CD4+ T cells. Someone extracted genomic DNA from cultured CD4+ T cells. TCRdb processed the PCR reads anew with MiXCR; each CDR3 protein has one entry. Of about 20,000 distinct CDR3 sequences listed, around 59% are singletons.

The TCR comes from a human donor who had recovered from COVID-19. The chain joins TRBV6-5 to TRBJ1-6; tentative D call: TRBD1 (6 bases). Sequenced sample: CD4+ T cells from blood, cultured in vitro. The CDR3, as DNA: TGTGCCAGCAGTTACTTCGGGGACACCAATTCACCCCTCCACTTT. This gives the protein CASSYFGDTNSPLHF.